This passage covers 17 T cell receptor beta chains from one sample sequenced in a study of control samples from healthy donors and cancer patients. Clones were read by immunoSEQ multiplex PCR, and TCRdb kept only the in-frame ones, dropping some. Of roughly 120,000 clones listed, 80% to 90% are singletons. Material: blood. The receptors stem from a woman in her forties or fifties in good health.

The CDR3 region is CASSMGLAGGEGNEQFF. For the CDR3, the DNA is TGTGCCAGCAGCATGGGACTAGCGGGAGGTGAGGGTAATGAGCAGTTCTTC. The chain uses TRBV5-4 and TRBJ2-1, with TRBD2 matching over 15 bases. With 4 bases clipped from V and 7 bases from J, the junction kept 9 bases outside the gene matches. The length of the CDR3 is 17 residues. From germline, CDR1 is SGHNT and CDR2 YYREEE (reference sequence).

The rearrangement joins TRBV6-6 to TRBJ1-1; D unresolved. Germline lookup yields CDR1 MNHNY and CDR2 SVGAGI (reference sequence). V gave up 6 bases and J gave up 5 bases, with 19 bases separating them. The CDR3 length is 15 residues. The CDR3 DNA sequence: TGTGCCAGCAGGTTGGAGAGCCTAAGGGAGACTGAAGCTTTCTTT. It encodes CASRLESLRETEAFF.

Comments on this clone: One end of the junction is discordant with germline, which a read error may explain. The chain links TRBV24-1 to TRBJ2-2, with 14 bases matching TRBD2. The V gene's germline CDR1 is KGHDR and CDR2 SFDVKD. The CDR3 consists of 17 residues. The chain's CDR3 is CATSDRGLAGATEELFF. CDR3 nucleotides: TGTGCCACCAGTGACCGGGGACTAGCGGGAGCCACCGAGGAGCTGTTTTTT.

CDR3 coding DNA: TGTGCCACCAGGCCATCGAACAGGGTTGACTACACCTTC. Translation gives CATRPSNRVDYTF. The chain uses TRBV24-1 and TRBJ1-2; weak D call: TRBD1 (6 bases). The germline V and J ends were trimmed by 7 bases and 10 bases, with 18 bases remaining between them. Germline-derived CDR1 and CDR2 are KGHDR and SFDVKD. The CDR3 runs 13 residues.

Many counts were recorded for this clone. The CDR3 DNA reads as TGTGCCAGCAGCTTGGCGACAGGCCCAGCTGATGAAAAACTGTTTTTT. It yields the protein CASSLATGPADEKLFF. The V and J genes are TRBV5-4 and TRBJ1-4, with D tentatively TRBD1 (6 bases). The V end lost 0 bases, the J end lost 6 bases, and 15 bases lay between the germline ends. Per the germline V gene, CDR1 is SGHNT and CDR2 is YYREEE (reference sequence). The CDR3 runs 16 residues.

As DNA, the CDR3 is TGTGCCAGCAGTGAACCCCGGGACACCCTCAGCACTGAAGCTTTCTTT. Its protein is CASSEPRDTLSTEAFF. This rearrangement joins TRBV2 to TRBJ1-1, with a weak D call TRBD1 (6 bases). Trimming took 2 bases from V and 4 from J, leaving 17 bases between them. Germline V gene lookup returns CDR1 SNHLY and CDR2 FYNNEI. This CDR3 contains 16 residues.

This rearrangement joins TRBV7-2 to TRBJ2-2; a weak D match, TRBD2 (5 bases). The germline CDR1 and CDR2 sequences are SGHTA and FQGNSA. The V and J ends lost 3 bases and 4 bases respectively, with 12 bases between them. CDR3 size: 15 residues. As DNA, the CDR3 is TGTGCCAGCAGCTTCGTACCTCGGGGCACCGGGGAGCTGTTTTTT. This codes for CASSFVPRGTGELFF. The full variable domain, in which reference TRBV7-2 and TRBJ2-2 provide the parts outside the CDR3, is GAGVSQSPSNKVTEKGKDVELRCDPISGHTALYWYRQSLGQGLEFLIYFQGNSAPDKSGLPSDRFSAERTGGSVSTLTIQRTQQEDSAVYLCASSFVPRGTGELFFGEGSRLTVL.

This clone was counted between two and nine times. This chain joins TRBV21-1 and TRBJ2-7; the table gives TRBD1 as D, unverified against the DNA. TRBV21-1 is assigned pseudogene status. This CDR3 has 15 amino acids. CDR3 residues: CASSYLDRGAYEQYV. The CDR3 DNA reads TGTGCCAGCAGCTACCTGGACAGGGGTGCCTACGAGCAGTACGTC.

J is TRBJ1-4 and V is TRBV5-1; 10 nucleotides agree with TRBD1. Germline V gives CDR1 SGHRS, CDR2 YFSETQ. CDR3 length equals 16 residues. V shed 3 bases and J 0 bases; nucleotides not matched to a gene: 2. In DNA, the CDR3 is TGCGCCAGCAGCTCCGGGACAGGGGCAACTAATGAAAAACTGTTTTTT. Amino acid sequence: CASSSGTGATNEKLFF.

V gene TRBV7-2 combines with J gene TRBJ1-1, with a tentative D call TRBD1 (5 bases). From germline, CDR1 is SGHTA and CDR2 FQGNSA. Trimming stripped 5 bases from V and 5 bases from J, with 12 bases between. The CDR3 loop spans 13 amino acids. The CDR3 loop reads CASSQSRVTEAFF. For the CDR3, the DNA is TGTGCCAGCAGCCAAAGCAGGGTAACTGAAGCTTTCTTT.

The chain recombines TRBV29-1 with TRBJ1-3; D remains unclear. The germline V and J ends were trimmed by 3 bases and 4 bases, with 13 bases remaining between them. Germline V gene sequence: CDR1 SQVTM, CDR2 ANQGSEA. The CDR3 loop spans 14 amino acids. The CDR3 sequence: CSVDLSGKGNTIYF. The CDR3 bases are TGCAGCGTTGATTTGTCGGGGAAGGGAAACACCATATATTTT.

The chain uses TRBV5-1 and TRBJ1-1, with D hard to call. CDR1 and CDR2 (germline): SGHRS, YFSETQ. The V end lost 0 bases, the J end lost 7 bases, and 10 bases lay between the germline ends. This CDR3 spans 13 amino acids. CDR3 amino acids: CASSLVRSHEAFF. CDR3 DNA: TGCGCCAGCAGCTTGGTCAGATCGCATGAAGCTTTCTTT.

This sequence joins TRBV11-2 and TRBJ1-5; 7 bases match TRBD1. The V segment lost 5 bases and the J segment 5 bases; nucleotides outside the gene matches: 3. CDR3 size: 13 residues. The V gene's germline CDR1 is SGHAT and CDR2 FQNNGV. The CDR3 DNA is TGTGCCAGCAGCGACAGGGTTGATCAGCCCCAGCATTTT. Its translation is CASSDRVDQPQHF.

The chain links TRBV7-3 to TRBJ2-1, with 9 bases lining up with TRBD2. Germline trimming cut 5 bases from V and 13 bases from J; bases unmatched to any gene: 15. This CDR3 has 15 amino acids. Germline V gives CDR1 SGHTA, CDR2 FQGTGA. The CDR3 spells CASSPIAGAPRDQFF. The CDR3 nucleotides read TGTGCCAGCAGCCCAATAGCGGGGGCCCCCCGGGACCAGTTCTTC.

The gene calls are TRBV12-3 or TRBV12-4 and TRBJ2-2; D gene uncertain. Trimming took 0 bases from V and 10 from J, leaving 6 bases between them. The CDR3 totals 12 residues. CDR3 nucleotides: TGTGCCAGCAGTTTAGCGGCACCGGAGCTGTTTTTT. This codes for CASSLAAPELFF.

This chain's CDR3 is CASSFLGAPYNEQFF. The CDR3 region has the DNA TGTGCCAGCAGCTTCCTCGGGGCTCCCTACAATGAGCAGTTCTTC. The gene calls are TRBV5-8 and TRBJ2-1, with D perhaps TRBD1 or TRBD2 (5 bases each). Trimming shortened V by 2 bases and J by 2 bases, and 11 bases separated the two germline ends. Germline values: CDR1 SGHTS, CDR2 YDEGEE. This CDR3 is built from 15 residues.

The chain recombines TRBV3-1 (or the pseudogene TRBV3-2) with TRBJ1-3; D remains unclear. CDR1 LGHDT and CDR2 YNNKEL come from the germline V gene (reference sequence). The ends were cut back, 0 bases at V and 2 bases at J, with 8 bases in the middle. There are 15 residues in the CDR3. CDR3 amino acids: CASSQDLATGNTIYF. The DNA of the CDR3 is TGTGCCAGCAGCCAAGATTTAGCTACTGGAAACACCATATATTTT.